There are a few counts of the clone carrying this T cell receptor (beta chain). As yet, its antigen is unknown. This CDR3 region has 14 residues. Per germline, CDR1 SQVTM and CDR2 ANQGSEA. In each sample, at least 6.5 million PBMCs were isolated. The data stem from a study of blood T cells in healthy people across ages. Study findings and constraints: PBMCs left unsorted prevented a conclusive naive versus antigen-experienced comparison.

A second PCR, run for roughly 7 to 12 cycles, used a sample-barcoded 5' primer plus a J-beta primer mix. All cDNA molecules were each tagged by a template-switch adaptor with 12 random nucleotides. TCRdb passed the 5' RACE reads through MiXCR, listing each CDR3 protein once. Here the sample spans over 450,000 distinct CDR3 sequences, around 24% being singletons. The same specimen was also included in a second study, on T cells of mothers and their children.

This TCR came from a boy younger than 18 in good health. The sequencing input was blood. The chain carries TRBV29-1 and TRBJ2-5; either TRBD1 or TRBD2 may fit D (5 bases each). Near its end, the DNA agrees better with TRBJ2-1, so the J call may be wrong. The CDR3 loop is CSVEVREWNNEQFF. In DNA, the CDR3 is TGCAGCGTTGAAGTCAGGGAGTGGAACAATGAGCAGTTCTTC.